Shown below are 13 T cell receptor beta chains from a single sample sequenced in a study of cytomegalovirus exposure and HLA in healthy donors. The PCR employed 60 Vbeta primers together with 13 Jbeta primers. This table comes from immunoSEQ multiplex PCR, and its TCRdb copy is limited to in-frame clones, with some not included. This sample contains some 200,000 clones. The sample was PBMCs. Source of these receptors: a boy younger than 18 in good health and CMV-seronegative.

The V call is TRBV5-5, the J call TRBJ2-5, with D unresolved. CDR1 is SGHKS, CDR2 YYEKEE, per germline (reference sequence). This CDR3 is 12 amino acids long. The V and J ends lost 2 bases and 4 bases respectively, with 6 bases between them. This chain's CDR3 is CASSFLRETQYF. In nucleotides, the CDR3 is TGTGCCAGCAGCTTTTTGCGAGAGACCCAGTACTTC.

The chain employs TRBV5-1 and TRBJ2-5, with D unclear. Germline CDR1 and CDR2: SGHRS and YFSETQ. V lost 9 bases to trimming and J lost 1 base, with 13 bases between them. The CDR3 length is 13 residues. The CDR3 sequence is CATNPGGQETQYF. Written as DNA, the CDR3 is TGCGCCACCAACCCCGGCGGCCAAGAGACCCAGTACTTC. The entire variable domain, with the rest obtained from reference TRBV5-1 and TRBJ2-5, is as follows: KAGVTQTPRYLIKTRGQQVTLSCSPISGHRSVSWYQQTPGQGLQFLFEYFSETQRNKGNFPGRFSGRQFSNSRSEMNVSTLELGDSALYLCATNPGGQETQYFGPGTRLLVL.

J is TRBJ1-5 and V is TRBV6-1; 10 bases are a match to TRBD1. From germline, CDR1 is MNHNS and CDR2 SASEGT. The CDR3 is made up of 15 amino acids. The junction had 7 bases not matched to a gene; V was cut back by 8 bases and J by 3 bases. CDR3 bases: TGTGCCAGCGGTTCCGGGACAGGGGCCAATCAGCCCCAGCATTTT. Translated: CASGSGTGANQPQHF.

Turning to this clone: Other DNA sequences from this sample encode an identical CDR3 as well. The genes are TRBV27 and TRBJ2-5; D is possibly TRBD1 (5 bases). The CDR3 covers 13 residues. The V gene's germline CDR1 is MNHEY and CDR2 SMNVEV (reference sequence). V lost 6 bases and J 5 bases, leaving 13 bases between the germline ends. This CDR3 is CASSPRGRETQYF. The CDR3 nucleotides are TGTGCCAGCAGCCCTAGGGGTCGGGAGACCCAGTACTTC.

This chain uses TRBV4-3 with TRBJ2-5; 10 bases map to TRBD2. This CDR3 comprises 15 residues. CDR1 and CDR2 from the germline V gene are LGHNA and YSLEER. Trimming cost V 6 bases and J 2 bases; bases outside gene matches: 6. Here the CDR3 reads CASSGLAGAQETQYF. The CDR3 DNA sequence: TGCGCCAGCAGTGGGCTAGCGGGGGCTCAAGAGACCCAGTACTTC.

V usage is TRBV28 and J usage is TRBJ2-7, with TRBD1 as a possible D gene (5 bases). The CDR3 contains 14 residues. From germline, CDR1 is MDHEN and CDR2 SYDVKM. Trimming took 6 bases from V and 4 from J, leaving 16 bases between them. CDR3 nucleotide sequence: TGTGCCAGCAGGGGCTCCCGGTCAGGGTACGAGCAGTACTTC. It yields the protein CASRGSRSGYEQYF. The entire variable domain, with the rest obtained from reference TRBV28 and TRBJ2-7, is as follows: DVKVTQSSRYLVKRTGEKVFLECVQDMDHENMFWYRQDPGLGLRLIYFSYDVKMKEKGDIPEGYSVSREKKERFSLILESASTNQTSMYLCASRGSRSGYEQYFGPGTRLTVT.

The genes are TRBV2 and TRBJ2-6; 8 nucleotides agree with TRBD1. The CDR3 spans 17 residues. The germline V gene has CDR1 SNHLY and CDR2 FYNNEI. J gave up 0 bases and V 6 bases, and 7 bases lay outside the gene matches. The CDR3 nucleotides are TGTGCCAGCAGGTCACAGGGGGTAGTCTCTGGGGCCAACGTCCTGACTTTC. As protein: CASRSQGVVSGANVLTF.

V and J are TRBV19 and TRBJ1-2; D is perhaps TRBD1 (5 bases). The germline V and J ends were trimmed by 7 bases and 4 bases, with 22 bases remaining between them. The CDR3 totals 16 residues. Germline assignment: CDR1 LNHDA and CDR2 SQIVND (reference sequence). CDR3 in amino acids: CASKSLTQGFSYGYTF. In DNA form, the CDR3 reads TGTGCCAGTAAGTCCCTAACGCAGGGTTTCAGCTATGGCTACACCTTC.

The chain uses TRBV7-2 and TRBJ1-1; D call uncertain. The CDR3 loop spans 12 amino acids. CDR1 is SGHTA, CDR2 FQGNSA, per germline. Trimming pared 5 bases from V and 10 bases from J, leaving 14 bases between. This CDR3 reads CASSPSLKGAFF. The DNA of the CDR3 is TGTGCCAGCAGCCCTAGTCTCAAAGGAGCTTTCTTT.

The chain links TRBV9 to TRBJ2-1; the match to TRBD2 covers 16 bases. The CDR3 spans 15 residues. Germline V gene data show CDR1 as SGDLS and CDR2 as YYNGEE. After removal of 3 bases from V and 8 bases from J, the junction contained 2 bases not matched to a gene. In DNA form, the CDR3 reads TGTGCCAGCAGCGCGGGACTAGCGGGGGGGCATGAGCAGTTCTTC. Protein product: CASSAGLAGGHEQFF.

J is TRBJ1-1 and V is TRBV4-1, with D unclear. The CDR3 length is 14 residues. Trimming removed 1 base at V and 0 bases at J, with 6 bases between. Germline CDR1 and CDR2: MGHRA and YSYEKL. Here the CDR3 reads CASSQGSVNTEAFF. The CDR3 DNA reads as TGCGCCAGCAGCCAAGGTTCCGTGAACACTGAAGCTTTCTTT.

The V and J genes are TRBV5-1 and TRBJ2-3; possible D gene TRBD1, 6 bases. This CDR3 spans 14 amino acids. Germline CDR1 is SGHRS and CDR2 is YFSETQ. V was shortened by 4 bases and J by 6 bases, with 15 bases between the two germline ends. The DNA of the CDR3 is TGCGCCAGCAGCCCGGACAGAGCGCACGATACGCAGTATTTT. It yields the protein CASSPDRAHDTQYF.

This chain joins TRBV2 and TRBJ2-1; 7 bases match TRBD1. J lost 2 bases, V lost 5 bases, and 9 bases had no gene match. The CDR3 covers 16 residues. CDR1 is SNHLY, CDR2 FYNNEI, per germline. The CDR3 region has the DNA TGTGCCAGCAGTCAAATCGACAGGGTGACCTACAATGAGCAGTTCTTC. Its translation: CASSQIDRVTYNEQFF.